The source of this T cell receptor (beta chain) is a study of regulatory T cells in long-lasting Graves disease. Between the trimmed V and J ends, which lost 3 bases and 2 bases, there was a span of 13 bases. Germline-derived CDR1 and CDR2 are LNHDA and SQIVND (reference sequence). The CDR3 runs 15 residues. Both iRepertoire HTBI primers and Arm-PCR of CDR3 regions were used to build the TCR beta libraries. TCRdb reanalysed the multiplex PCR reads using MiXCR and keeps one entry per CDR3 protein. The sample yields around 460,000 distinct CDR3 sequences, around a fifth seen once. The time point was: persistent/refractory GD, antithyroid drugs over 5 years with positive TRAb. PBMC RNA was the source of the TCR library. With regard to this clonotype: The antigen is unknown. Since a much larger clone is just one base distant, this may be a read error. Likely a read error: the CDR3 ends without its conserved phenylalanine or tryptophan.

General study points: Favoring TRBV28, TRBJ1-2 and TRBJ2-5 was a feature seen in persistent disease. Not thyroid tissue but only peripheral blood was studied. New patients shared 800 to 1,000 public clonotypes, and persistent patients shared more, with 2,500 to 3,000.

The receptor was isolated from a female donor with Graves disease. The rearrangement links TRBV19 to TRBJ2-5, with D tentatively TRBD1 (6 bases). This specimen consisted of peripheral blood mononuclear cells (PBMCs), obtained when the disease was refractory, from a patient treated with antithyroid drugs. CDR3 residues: CASSIARGEQETQYL. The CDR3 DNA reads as TGTGCCAGTAGTATTGCCAGGGGAGAACAAGAGACCCAGTACCTC.